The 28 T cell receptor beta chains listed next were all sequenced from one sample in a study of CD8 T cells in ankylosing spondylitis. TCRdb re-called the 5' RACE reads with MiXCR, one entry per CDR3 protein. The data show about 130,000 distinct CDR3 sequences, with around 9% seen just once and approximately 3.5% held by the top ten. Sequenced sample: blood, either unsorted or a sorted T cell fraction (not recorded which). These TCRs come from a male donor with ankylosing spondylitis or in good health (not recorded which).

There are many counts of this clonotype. The CDR3, as DNA: TGTGCCAGCAGACTAACGACGGATACGCAGTATTTT. Translation gives CASRLTTDTQYF. V usage is TRBV12-3 or TRBV12-4 and J usage is TRBJ2-3; D call uncertain. The CDR3 consists of 12 residues. V lost 6 bases to trimming and J lost 6 bases, with 10 bases between them.

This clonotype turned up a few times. The CDR3 nucleotides are TGTGCCAGCAGCCGGGTAGCGGGAGGACCCTACGAGCAGTACTTC. Translation: CASSRVAGGPYEQYF. This sequence joins TRBV6-1 and TRBJ2-7; 10 bases map to TRBD2. Germline assignment: CDR1 MNHNS and CDR2 SASEGT. Trimming removed 6 bases from V and 2 bases from J; junction bases left unmatched: 7. The CDR3 length is 15 residues.

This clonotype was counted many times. The CDR3 DNA reads as TGCGCCAGCAGCCCACTCAAGGGACTAGCGGGCAATGAGCAGTTCTTC. Its translation: CASSPLKGLAGNEQFF. The chain carries TRBV4-1 and TRBJ2-1; 12 nucleotides match TRBD2. Trimming took 4 bases from V and 6 from J; bases not matched to a gene: 7. Germline assignment: CDR1 MGHRA and CDR2 YSYEKL. The CDR3 totals 16 residues.

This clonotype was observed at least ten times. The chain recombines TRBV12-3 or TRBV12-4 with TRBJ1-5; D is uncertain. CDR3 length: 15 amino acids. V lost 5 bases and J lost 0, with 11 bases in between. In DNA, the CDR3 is TGTGCCAGCAGTCCTAACGATCCTAGCAATCAGCCCCAGCATTTT. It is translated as CASSPNDPSNQPQHF.

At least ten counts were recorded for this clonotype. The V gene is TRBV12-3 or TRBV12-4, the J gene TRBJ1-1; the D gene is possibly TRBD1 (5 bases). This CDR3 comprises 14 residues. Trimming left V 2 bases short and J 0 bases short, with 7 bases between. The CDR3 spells CASSLQGLNTEAFF. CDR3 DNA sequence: TGTGCCAGCAGTTTACAGGGCTTGAACACTGAAGCTTTCTTT.

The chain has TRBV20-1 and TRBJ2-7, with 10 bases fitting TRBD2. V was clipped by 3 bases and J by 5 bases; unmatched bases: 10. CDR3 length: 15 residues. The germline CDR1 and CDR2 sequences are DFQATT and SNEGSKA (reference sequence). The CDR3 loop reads CSASSVLAGVDEQYF. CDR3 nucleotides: TGCAGTGCTAGCAGCGTCCTAGCGGGAGTAGACGAGCAGTACTTC.

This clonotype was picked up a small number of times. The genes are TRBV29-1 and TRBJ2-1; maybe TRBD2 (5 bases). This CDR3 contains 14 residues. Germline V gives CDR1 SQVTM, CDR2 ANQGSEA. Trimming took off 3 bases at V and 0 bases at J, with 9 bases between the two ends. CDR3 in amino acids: CSVDRTSSYNEQFF. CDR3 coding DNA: TGCAGCGTTGATAGAACTAGCTCCTACAATGAGCAGTTCTTC.

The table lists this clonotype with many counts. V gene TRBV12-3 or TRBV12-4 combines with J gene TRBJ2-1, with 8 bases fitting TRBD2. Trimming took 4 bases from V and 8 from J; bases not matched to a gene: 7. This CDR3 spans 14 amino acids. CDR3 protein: CASSSPGGRYEQFF. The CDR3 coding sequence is TGTGCCAGCAGTTCCCCGGGGGGGCGCTATGAGCAGTTCTTC.

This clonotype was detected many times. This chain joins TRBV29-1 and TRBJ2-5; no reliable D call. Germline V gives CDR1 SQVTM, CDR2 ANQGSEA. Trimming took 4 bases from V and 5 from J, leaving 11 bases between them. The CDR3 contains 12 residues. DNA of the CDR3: TGCAGCGTTGGGCTTGTTGGGGAGACCCAGTACTTC. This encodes CSVGLVGETQYF. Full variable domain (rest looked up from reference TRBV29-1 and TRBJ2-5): SAVISQKPSRDICQRGTSLTIQCQVDSQVTMMFWYRQQPGQSLTLIATANQGSEATYESGFVIDKFPISRPNLTFSTLTVSNMSPEDSSIYLCSVGLVGETQYFGPGTRLLVL.

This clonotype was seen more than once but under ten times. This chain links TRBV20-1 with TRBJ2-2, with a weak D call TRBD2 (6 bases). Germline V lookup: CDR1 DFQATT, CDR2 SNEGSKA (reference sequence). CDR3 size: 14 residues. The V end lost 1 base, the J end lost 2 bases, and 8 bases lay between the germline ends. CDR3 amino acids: CSARVGGNTGELFF. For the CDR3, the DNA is TGCAGTGCTAGAGTGGGGGGAAACACCGGGGAGCTGTTTTTT.

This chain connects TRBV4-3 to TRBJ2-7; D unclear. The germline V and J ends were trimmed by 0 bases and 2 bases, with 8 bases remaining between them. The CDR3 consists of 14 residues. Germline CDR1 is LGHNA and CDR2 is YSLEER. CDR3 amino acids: CASSQEQSTYEQYF. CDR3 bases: TGCGCCAGCAGCCAAGAACAGAGTACCTACGAGCAGTACTTC.

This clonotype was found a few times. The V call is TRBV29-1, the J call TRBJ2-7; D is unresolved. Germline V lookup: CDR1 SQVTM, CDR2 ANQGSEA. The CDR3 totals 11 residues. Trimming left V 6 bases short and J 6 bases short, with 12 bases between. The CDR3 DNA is TGCAGCGTATATCTGGGTTCCGAGCAGTACTTC. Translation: CSVYLGSEQYF.

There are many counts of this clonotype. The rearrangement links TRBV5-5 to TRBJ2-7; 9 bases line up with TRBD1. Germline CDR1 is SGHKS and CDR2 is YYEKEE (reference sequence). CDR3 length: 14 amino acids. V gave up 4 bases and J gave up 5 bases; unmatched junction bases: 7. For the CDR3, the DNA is TGTGCCAGCAGCAACCGGGACAGGGTTGACGAGCAGTACTTC. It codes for CASSNRDRVDEQYF.

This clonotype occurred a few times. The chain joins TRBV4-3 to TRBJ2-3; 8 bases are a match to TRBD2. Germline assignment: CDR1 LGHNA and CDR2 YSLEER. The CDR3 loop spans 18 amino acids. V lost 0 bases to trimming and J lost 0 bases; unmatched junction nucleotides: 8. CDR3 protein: CASSQDVVAGTSTDTQYF. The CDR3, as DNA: TGCGCCAGCAGCCAAGATGTTGTAGCGGGGACTAGCACAGATACGCAGTATTTT.

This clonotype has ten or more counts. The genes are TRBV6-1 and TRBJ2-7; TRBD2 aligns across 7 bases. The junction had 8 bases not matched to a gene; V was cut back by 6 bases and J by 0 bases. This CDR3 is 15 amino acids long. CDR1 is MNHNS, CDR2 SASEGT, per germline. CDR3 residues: CASSPLAVSSYEQYF. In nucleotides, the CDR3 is TGTGCCAGCAGCCCGCTAGCGGTGAGCTCCTACGAGCAGTACTTC.

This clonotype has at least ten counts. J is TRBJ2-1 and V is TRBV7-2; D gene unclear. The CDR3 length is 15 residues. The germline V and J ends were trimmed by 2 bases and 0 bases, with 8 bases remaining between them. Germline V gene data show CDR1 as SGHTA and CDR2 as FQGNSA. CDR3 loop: CASSLKASSYNEQFF. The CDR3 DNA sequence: TGTGCCAGCAGCTTAAAGGCTAGCTCCTACAATGAGCAGTTCTTC.

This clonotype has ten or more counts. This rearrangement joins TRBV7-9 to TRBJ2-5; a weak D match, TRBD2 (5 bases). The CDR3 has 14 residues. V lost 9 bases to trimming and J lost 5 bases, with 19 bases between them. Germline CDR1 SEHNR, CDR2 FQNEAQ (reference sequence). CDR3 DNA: TGTGCCAGAGCGAAAATTACTAGTGGGGAGACCCAGTACTTC. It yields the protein CARAKITSGETQYF.

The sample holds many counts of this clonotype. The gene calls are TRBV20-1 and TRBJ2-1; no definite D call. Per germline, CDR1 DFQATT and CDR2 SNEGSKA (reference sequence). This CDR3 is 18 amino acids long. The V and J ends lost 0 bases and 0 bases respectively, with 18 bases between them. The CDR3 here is CSARDPGRTRSSYNEQFF. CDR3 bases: TGCAGTGCTAGAGATCCGGGTCGAACCCGAAGCTCCTACAATGAGCAGTTCTTC.

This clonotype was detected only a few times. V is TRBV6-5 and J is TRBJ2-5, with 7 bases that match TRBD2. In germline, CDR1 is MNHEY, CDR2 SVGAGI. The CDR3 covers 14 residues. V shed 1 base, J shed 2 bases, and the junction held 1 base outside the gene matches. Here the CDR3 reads CASSYLRGQETQYF. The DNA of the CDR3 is TGTGCCAGCAGTTACTTGCGGGGGCAAGAGACCCAGTACTTC.

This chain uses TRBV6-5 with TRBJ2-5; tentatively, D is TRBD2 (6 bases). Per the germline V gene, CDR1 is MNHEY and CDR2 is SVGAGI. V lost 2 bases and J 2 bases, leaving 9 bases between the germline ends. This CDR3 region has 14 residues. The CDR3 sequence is CASSYPGLQETQYF. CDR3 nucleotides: TGTGCCAGCAGTTACCCCGGACTACAAGAGACCCAGTACTTC.

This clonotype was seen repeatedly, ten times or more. The chain's CDR3 is CSVSAGVVDTQYF. DNA of the CDR3: TGCAGCGTTTCAGCGGGAGTGGTAGATACGCAGTATTTT. The V and J genes are TRBV29-1 and TRBJ2-3; 8 bases align to TRBD2. Losses at the gene ends were 5 bases for V and 5 bases for J; bases not matched to a gene: 6. The germline CDR1 and CDR2 sequences are SQVTM and ANQGSEA. The length of the CDR3 is 13 residues.

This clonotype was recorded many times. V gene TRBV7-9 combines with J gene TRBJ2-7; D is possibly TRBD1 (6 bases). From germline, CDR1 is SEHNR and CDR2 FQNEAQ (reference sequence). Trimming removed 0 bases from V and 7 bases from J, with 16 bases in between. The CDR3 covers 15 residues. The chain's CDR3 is CASSLASQGLWEQYF. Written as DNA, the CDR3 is TGTGCCAGCAGCTTAGCCTCCCAGGGGCTATGGGAGCAGTACTTC. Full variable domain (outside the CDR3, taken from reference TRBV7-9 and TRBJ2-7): DTGVSQNPRHKITKRGQNVTFRCDPISEHNRLYWYRQTLGQGPEFLTYFQNEAQLEKSRLLSDRFSAERPKGSFSTLEIQRTEQGDSAMYLCASSLASQGLWEQYFGPGTRLTVT.

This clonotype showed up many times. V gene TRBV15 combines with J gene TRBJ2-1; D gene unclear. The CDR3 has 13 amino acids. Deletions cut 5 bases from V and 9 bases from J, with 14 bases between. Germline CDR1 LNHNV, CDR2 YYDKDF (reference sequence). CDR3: CATSASGVFEQFF. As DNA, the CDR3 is TGTGCCACCAGCGCAAGTGGGGTCTTTGAGCAGTTCTTC.

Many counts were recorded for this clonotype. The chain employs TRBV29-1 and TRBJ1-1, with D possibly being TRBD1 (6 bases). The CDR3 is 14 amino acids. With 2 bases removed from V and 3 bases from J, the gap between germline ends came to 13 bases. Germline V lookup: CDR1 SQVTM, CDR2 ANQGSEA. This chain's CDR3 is CSVETTRGHTEAFF. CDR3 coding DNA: TGCAGCGTTGAAACCACCAGGGGACACACTGAAGCTTTCTTT.

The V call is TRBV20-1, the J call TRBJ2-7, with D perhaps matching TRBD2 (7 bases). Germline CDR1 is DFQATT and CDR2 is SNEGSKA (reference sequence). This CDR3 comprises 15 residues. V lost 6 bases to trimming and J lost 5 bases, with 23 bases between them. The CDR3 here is CSAGGLASSADEQYF. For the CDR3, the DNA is TGCAGTGCGGGGGGGCTAGCGTCTTCTGCAGACGAGCAGTACTTC.

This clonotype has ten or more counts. CDR3 DNA sequence: TGCAGTGCTGACACGGGAGGTTACGAGCAGTACTTC. This codes for CSADTGGYEQYF. The chain has TRBV20-1 and TRBJ2-7, with 7 bases matching TRBD2. CDR3 length: 12 residues. V dropped 5 bases and J dropped 4; count of bases not matched to a gene: 5. Germline-derived CDR1 and CDR2 are DFQATT and SNEGSKA (reference sequence).

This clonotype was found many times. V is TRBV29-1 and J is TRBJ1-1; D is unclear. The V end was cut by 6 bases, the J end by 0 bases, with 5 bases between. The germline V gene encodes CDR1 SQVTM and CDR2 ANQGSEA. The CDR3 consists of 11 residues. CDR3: CSVLLNTEAFF. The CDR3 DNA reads TGCAGCGTCTTATTGAACACTGAAGCTTTCTTT.

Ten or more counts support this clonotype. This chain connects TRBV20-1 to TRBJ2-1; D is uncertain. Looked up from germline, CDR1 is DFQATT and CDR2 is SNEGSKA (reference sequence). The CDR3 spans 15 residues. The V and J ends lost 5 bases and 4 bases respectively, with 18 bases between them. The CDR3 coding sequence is TGCAGTGCTCCTGAAGGCGGCAGACATTACAATGAGCAGTTCTTC. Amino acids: CSAPEGGRHYNEQFF.